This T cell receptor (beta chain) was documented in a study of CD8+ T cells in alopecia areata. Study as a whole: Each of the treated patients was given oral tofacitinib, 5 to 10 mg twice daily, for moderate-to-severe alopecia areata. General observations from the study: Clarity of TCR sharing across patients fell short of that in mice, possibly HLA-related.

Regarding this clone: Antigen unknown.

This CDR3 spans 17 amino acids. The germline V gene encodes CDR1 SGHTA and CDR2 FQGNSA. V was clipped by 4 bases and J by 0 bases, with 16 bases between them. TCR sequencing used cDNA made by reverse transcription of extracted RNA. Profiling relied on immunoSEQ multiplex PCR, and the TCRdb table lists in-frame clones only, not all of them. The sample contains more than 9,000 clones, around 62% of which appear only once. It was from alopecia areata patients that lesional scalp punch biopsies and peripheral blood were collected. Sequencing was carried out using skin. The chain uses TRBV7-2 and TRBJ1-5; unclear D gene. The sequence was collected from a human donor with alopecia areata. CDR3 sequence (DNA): TGTGCCAGCAGCTCCCATGAGACTATTATTAGCAATCAGCCCCAGCATTTT. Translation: CASSSHETIISNQPQHF.